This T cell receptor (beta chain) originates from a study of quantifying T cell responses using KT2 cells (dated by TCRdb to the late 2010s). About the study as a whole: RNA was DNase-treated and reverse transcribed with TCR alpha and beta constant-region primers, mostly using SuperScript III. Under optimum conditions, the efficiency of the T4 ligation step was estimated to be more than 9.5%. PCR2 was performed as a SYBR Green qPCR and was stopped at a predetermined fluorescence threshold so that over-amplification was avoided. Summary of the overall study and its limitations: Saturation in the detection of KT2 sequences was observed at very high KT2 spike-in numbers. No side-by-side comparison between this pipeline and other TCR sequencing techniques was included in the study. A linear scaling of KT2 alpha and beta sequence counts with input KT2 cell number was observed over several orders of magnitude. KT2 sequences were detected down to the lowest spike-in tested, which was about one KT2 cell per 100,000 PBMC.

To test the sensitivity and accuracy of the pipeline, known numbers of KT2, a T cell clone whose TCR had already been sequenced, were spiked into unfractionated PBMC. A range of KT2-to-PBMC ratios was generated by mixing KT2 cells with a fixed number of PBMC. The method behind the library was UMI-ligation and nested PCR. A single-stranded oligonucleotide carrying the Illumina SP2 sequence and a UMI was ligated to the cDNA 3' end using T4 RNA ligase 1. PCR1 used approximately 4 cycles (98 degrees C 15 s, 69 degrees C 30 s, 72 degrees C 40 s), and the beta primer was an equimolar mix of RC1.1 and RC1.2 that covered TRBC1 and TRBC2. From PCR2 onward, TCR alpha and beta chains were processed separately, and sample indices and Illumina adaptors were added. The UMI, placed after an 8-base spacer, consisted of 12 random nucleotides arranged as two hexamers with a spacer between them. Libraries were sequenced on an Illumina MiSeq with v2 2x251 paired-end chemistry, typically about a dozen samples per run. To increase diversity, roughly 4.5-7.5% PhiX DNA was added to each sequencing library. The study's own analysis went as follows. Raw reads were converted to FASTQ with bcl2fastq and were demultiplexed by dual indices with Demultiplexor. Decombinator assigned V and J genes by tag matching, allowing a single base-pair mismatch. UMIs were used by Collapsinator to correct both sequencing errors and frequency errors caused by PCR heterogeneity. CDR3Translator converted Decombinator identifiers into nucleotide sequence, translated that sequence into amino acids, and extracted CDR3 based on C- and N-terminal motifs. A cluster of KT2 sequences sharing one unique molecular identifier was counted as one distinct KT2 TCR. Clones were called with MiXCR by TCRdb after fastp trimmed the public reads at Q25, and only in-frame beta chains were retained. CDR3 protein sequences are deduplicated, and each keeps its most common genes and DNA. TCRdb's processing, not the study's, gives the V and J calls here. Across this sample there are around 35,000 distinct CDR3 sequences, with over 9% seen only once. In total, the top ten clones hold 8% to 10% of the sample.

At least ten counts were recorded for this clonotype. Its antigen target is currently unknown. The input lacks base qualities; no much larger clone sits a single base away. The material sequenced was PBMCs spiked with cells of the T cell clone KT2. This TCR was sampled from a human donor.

The DNA sequence is given as TGTGCCGCTTCCGGGACTAGCTTCACAGATACGCAGTATTTT. Its protein is CAASGTSFTDTQYF. Recombination connected TRBV10-3 to TRBJ2-3; a stretch of 9 junction bases matches TRBD2. V is cut back by 11 bases and J by 2 bases, with 8 bases in the junction unmatched. The germline V gene supplies CDR1 ENHRY and CDR2 SYGVKD. There are 14 amino acids in the CDR3, from cysteine to phenylalanine inclusive. The only DNA kept is the CDR3, 42 bases in frame from the first base.